The sequence of this T cell receptor (beta chain) was determined in a study of Ad26.COV2.S vaccination and SARS-CoV-2 variants. Whole-study context: Donor joined the COV1001 Ad26.COV2.S trial arm. Ad26.COV2.S shots went into the muscle once or twice, 56 days apart.

A few counts support this clone. What it binds is unknown. Treatment noted: roughly 20 received Ad26.COV2.S at low or high dose, single or two shots; roughly 5 received placebo; per-sample allocation not given. Day 63 following the first vaccine or placebo injection was when the samples were taken. The junction had 7 bases not matched to a gene; V was cut back by 7 bases and J by 8 bases. There are 14 residues in the CDR3. Germline-derived CDR1 and CDR2 are MNHEY and SMNVEV (reference sequence). TCRdb's copy holds only in-frame clones and misses some; the assay was immunoSEQ multiplex PCR. The sample has fewer than 400,000 clones, 80% to 90% seen once; the top ten hold 3.5%. Overall study findings and caveats: Vaccine recipients surpassed placebo recipients in spike-specific TCR breadth.

This chain joins TRBV27 and TRBJ1-6, with 8 nucleotides matching TRBD1. The source is a person between 18 and 59 years old who received the Ad26.COV2.S COVID-19 vaccine or a placebo. Specimen: peripheral blood, collected in a trial of Ad26.COV2.S vaccine versus placebo. CDR3 DNA: TGTGCCAGCACCCGGACAGGGTTGCATTCACCCCTCCACTTT. Translation gives CASTRTGLHSPLHF.